The clone carrying this T cell receptor beta chain was seen a handful of times. The sample belongs to a study of blood T cell repertoires in COVID-19. Produced via immunoSEQ multiplex PCR; TCRdb's table is partial and in-frame only. The sample consists of about 420,000 clones, 80% to 90% of them appearing once. The V and J ends lost 2 bases and 6 bases respectively, with 11 bases between them. Per the germline V gene, CDR1 is GTSNPN and CDR2 is SVGIG (reference sequence). The length of the CDR3 is 13 residues. Sequenced material: peripheral blood. This TCR was recovered from a man aged 18 to 30 with COVID-19, enrolled during active disease. The chain recombines TRBV30 with TRBJ1-5; a weak D match, TRBD1 (5 bases). The CDR3 bases are TGTGCCTGGAGTCTTCAGGGCGGTCAGCCCCAGCATTTT. It yields the protein CAWSLQGGQPQHF.